This T cell receptor (beta chain) was identified during a study of cytomegalovirus exposure and HLA in healthy donors (dated by TCRdb to the late 2010s). Study-wide context: An earlier analysis of 587 of the donors reported approximately 260 Gb of sequence data and 117 million unique TCR beta sequences obtained from about 170 million T cells. On average, approximately 250,000 unique TCR beta nucleotide sequences were sequenced per donor among 300 to 500 genotyped donors of the cohort, with roughly 20% of those sequences being non-productive. The study aimed to test whether cataloging public T cell receptors could reveal signatures of past pathogen exposure. In an earlier analysis of 587 of the donors, high-throughput TCR beta sequencing was used to judge whether each TCR beta V gene segment behaved as functional or pseudogenic. All discovery cohort repertoires had been generated on a single sequencing platform. The number of donors typed differed by locus, with roughly 629-640 for A, B, C, DRB1 and DQB1, more than 500 for DQA1, 600 to 610 for DPA1, and 472 for DPB1. Roughly 320 gigabases of sequencing data and 70 million to 95 million unique TCR sequences made up an early release that covered nearly 650 HLA-typed donors. Donor age, sex, ethnicity and CMV serostatus were collected together with the repertoire data. In a later genetic analysis, genome-wide SNP genotypes for about 60% of the 666 donors were used, and that subset was treated as a discovery cohort. Rather than using new phenotypic data, the later analysis identified candidate immune exposures from TCR beta sequences and from how often those sequences occurred across donors. High-throughput TCR immunosequencing, statistical association of individual TCRs with disease status, and machine learning were combined to predict cytomegalovirus infection status. Among the roughly 390 genotyped donors, about 85% belonged to the genetic ancestry cluster associated with self-reported Caucasian donors. A later analysis re-analyzed previously published TCR beta repertoires from 660 or so donors and added high-resolution HLA genotyping to study TCR occurrence patterns. HLA typing included class I and class II loci at four-digit resolution. In addition to the first cohort of approximately 650 subjects, a separate validation cohort of 120 different subjects was used. Several DR-DQ haplotypes were handled as single units for association and clustering because linkage in the cohort was strong. The study used immunosequencing to profile the T cell repertoires of approximately 640 subjects and linked those repertoires to cytomegalovirus serostatus.

As regards this clone: Its specific antigen is unknown. There are no base qualities to consult, and no much larger clone falls within one base.

The cohort was made up of approximately 670 healthy bone marrow donors. Cohort members were all nominally healthy when sampled, although unrecorded immune exposures were likely present. The donor was CMV seropositive and was included in the group of 250 to 350 seropositive cohort members. Each donor provided a peripheral blood sample, and peripheral blood mononuclear cells were used for TCR beta sequencing. Genomic DNA extraction from the blood cell samples was performed with the Qiagen DNeasy Blood Extraction Kit. Reading from cysteine to phenylalanine, the CDR3 counts 17 amino acids. The only DNA kept is the CDR3, 51 bases in frame from the first base. CDR1 and CDR2, per the germline V gene, are SGHRS and YFSETQ. After removal of 0 bases from V and 2 bases from J, the junction retains 11 bases not matched to a gene. Library method: the immunoSEQ multiplex PCR assay. For the multiplex PCR, a mixture combining 60 forward primers for TCR Vbeta segments and 13 reverse primers for TCR Jbeta segments was used. Amplification of the CDR3 region of rearranged TCR beta genes was performed with a multiplex PCR assay on genomic DNA. The Illumina HiSeq System was used to sequence the amplified TCR beta libraries as 87-base-pair reads. The authors' pipeline ran thus. Across the 670 or so repertoires, a later analysis counted 80 million or so unique TCR beta chains, some 11 million of which were shared by at least two donors. A nearest-neighbor algorithm error-corrected the raw reads and collapsed the reads into unique sequences, merging closely related sequences to remove PCR and sequencing errors. Alignment of CDR3 sequences to IMGT reference sequences was used to assign V, D and J gene segments. For a sequence to be retained, a match of at least six nucleotides to both a V gene segment and a J gene segment was required. Rearrangements were classified as productive when the CDR3 lacked stop codons and remained in frame with V and J, and all other rearrangements were classified as non-productive. Following IMGT convention, CDR3 was defined as the stretch from the second conserved V-encoded cysteine up to the conserved J-encoded phenylalanine. In an earlier analysis of 587 of the donors, sequences lacking an unambiguous match to a single V gene segment were excluded. An earlier analysis of just under 600 of the donors called V segments functional above 56.7% productive rearrangements and segregating when the between-donor standard deviation exceeded 5%. A statistical classification framework was built for diagnosing cytomegalovirus status from the catalog of TCR beta chain sequences. A later analysis assigned V and J genes by comparing TCR nucleotide sequences with IMGT/GENE-DB human TR gene sequences. In a later analysis, CDR3 sequences and most-parsimonious VDJ recombination scenarios were assigned using the TCRdist pipeline. In a later analysis, each TCR beta chain was defined by its CDR3 amino acid sequence together with its V-gene family, and reads without a unique V-gene family were excluded. In a later analysis, around 650 highly shared, low-generation-probability nucleotide sequences were removed to address suspected cross-contamination and a sequencing artifact. A later analysis calculated a clonal expansion index for each public chain from normalized within-repertoire ranks of inferred template counts. Generation probabilities in a later analysis came from a VDJ recombination model fitted to out-of-frame rearrangements, and those results were checked against IGoR. In a later analysis, TCR-TCR, TCR-HLA and TCR-CMV co-occurrence was scored with hypergeometric tests, and a repertoire-size bias correction was applied to TCR pairs. To estimate false discovery rates, a later analysis permuted the HLA or CMV assignments 20 times. In a later analysis, co-occurring TCRs were grouped using DBSCAN, and TCRdist sequence similarity was added for clustering within HLA-allele-positive subsets. Repertoires with fewer than 30,000 or more than 120,000 public chains, plus five repertoires with anomalous nucleotide sharing, were excluded from co-occurrence clustering. In TCRdb, the immuneACCESS table is reduced to in-frame sequences with V and J assigned. These tables do not hold every clone; where another copy was compared, an unresolved V gene accounts for under half, and the others remain unexplained. The DNA was the basis for D and trimming; V, J and clone size are from that table. In this sample the table shows roughly 160,000 clones, roughly 70% of which occur a single time. The ten largest clones add up to 5.4% of the sample.

The paper's findings and limits, for the study overall: Linkage disequilibrium might explain the correlated functional status among segregating V segments, but an unknown experimental factor could not be ruled out. Strong co-occurrence of HLA alleles, especially DR and DQ, made assigning TCR associations to individual alleles difficult. Presence/absence analyses assumed roughly uniform sequencing depth across donors, an assumption that may not hold. The cohort was sequenced for TCR beta chains only, and without alpha or paired-chain data the features that could be detected were limited. A further reported finding was that TCR beta sequences accurately predicted the HLA-A and HLA-B alleles for most subjects in the first cohort. The authors suggested that the approach could potentially be extended to other disease states and immunological phenotypes. In a later genetic analysis, fewer N-insertions in productive TCRs were reported among donors in an Asian-associated ancestry cluster than the approximately 710-donor mean. Several of the top co-occurrence clusters appeared to be linked to parvovirus B19, influenza, CMV and Epstein-Barr virus, according to a later analysis. The study listed 150 to 200 TCR beta chains as associated with cytomegalovirus. A cluster of highly shared sequence variants was judged likely to represent a technical artifact of the sequencing pipeline. In a later analysis, TCR association rates were found to vary across HLA loci, with the most associated TCRs seen for DRB1 alleles and the fewest for HLA-C alleles. An earlier analysis of some 560 of the donors showed that most TCR beta V segments appeared in productive rearrangements either about 87% or about 30% of the time, which broadly matched IMGT annotations. A later analysis associated 15,000 to 20,000 TCR beta sequences with specific HLA alleles at a false discovery rate of 0.05. HLA typing was unavailable for some donors at each locus, so association tests used only the typed subset. The earlier analysis of about 600 of the donors excluded some 15 rarely observed V segments, including chromosome 9 orphons, because counts were too low. In vitro tests confirmed that a few of the cytomegalovirus-associated TCR beta chains recognize cytomegalovirus antigens. In a later analysis, HLA-associated TCR beta chains were found to be more clonally expanded and to have lower generation probabilities than equally common non-associated chains. CMV serostatus was the only immune exposure information available for the cohort. The classifier was reported to diagnose cytomegalovirus status with high specificity and sensitivity in both the original and validation cohorts. A later analysis found that most CMV-associated TCR beta chains appeared HLA-restricted, with HLA associations seemingly driven largely by CMV exposure. Because the 87-base-pair reads could not distinguish some IMGT-functional V segments, including TRBV6-2 and TRBV6-3, those segments were excluded. Most TCR sequences were seen in very few donors, while some public TCRs were found in many individuals. V-gene and J-gene trimming of TCR beta chains was associated with a missense DCLRE1C variant in a later genetic analysis, and the association was replicated in an independent cohort.

The chain was built from TRBV5-1 and TRBJ2-7; 7 junctional bases match TRBD2. The sequencing input was PBMCs. The source of this sequence is a woman aged 18 to 35 in good health and CMV-seropositive. CDR3 protein: CASSLGIQGGVTYEQYF. The sequence in DNA is TGCGCCAGCAGCTTGGGGATCCAGGGAGGGGTTACCTACGAGCAGTACTTC.